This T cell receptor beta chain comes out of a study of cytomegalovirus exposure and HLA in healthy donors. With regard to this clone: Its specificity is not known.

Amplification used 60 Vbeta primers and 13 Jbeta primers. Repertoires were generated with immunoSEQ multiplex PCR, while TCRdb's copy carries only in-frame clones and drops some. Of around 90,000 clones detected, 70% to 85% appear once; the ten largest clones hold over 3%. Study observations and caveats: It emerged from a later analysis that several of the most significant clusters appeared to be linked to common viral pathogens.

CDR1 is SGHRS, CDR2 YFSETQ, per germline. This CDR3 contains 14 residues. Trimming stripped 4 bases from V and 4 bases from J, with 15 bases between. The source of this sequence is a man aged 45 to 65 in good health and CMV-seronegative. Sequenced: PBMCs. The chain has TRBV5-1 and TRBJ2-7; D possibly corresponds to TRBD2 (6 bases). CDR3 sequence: CASSLDWDSYEQYF. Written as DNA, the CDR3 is TGCGCCAGCAGCCTGGACTGGGACTCGTACGAGCAGTACTTC.